These 9 T cell receptor beta chains were sequenced from one sample in a study of blood T cell repertoires in COVID-19. This table comes from immunoSEQ multiplex PCR, and its TCRdb copy is limited to in-frame clones, with some not included. The sample consists of some 260,000 clones, over 75% of them appearing once. Sequencing was carried out using peripheral blood. All receptors derive from a human donor in a cohort sampled during active COVID-19.

The chain recombines TRBV28 with TRBJ1-5, with TRBD1 matching over 7 bases. The trim removed 5 bases at V and 0 bases at J, leaving 10 bases unmatched. Germline V gives CDR1 MDHEN, CDR2 SYDVKM. The CDR3 covers 17 residues. CDR3 loop: CASSPPGGPYSNQPQHF. CDR3 DNA: TGTGCCAGCAGTCCCCCAGGGGGGCCGTATAGCAATCAGCCCCAGCATTTT.

The CDR3 here is CASSERQLNTEAFF. CDR3 bases: TGTGCCAGCAGTGAAAGACAGCTGAACACTGAAGCTTTCTTT. This chain joins TRBV2 and TRBJ1-1, with a weak D call TRBD1 (5 bases). The germline V gene has CDR1 SNHLY and CDR2 FYNNEI. With 2 bases removed from V and 0 bases from J, the gap between germline ends came to 7 bases. This CDR3 has 14 residues.

This clone has a handful of counts. V is TRBV5-1 and J is TRBJ1-1; 7 bases match TRBD1. The length of the CDR3 is 16 residues. The germline CDR1 and CDR2 sequences are SGHRS and YFSETQ. The V segment lost 3 bases and the J segment 2 bases; nucleotides outside the gene matches: 10. CDR3 DNA: TGCGCCAGCAGCTGGACGGGGGACAGCCTTAACACTGAAGCTTTCTTT. This sequence encodes CASSWTGDSLNTEAFF.

This chain joins TRBV30 and TRBJ2-1, with 7 bases lining up with TRBD2. The CDR3 covers 12 residues. Germline values: CDR1 GTSNPN, CDR2 SVGIG (reference sequence). The V gene end was trimmed by 4 bases and the J gene end by 4 bases; junction bases not matched to a gene: 1. The DNA for the CDR3 is TGTGCCTGGACTAGCGGATACAATGAGCAGTTCTTC. Translation gives CAWTSGYNEQFF.

V is TRBV19 and J is TRBJ1-1; D is undetermined. V gave up 1 base and J gave up 5 bases, with 11 bases separating them. The CDR3 is 14 amino acids. The V gene's germline CDR1 is LNHDA and CDR2 SQIVND (reference sequence). CDR3 residues: CASSIGAEVTEAFF. The CDR3 coding sequence is TGTGCCAGTAGTATAGGCGCAGAGGTTACTGAAGCTTTCTTT.

This chain links TRBV6-5 with TRBJ1-2, with D unresolved. The CDR3 is 14 residues long. V lost 5 bases to trimming and J lost 2 bases, with 12 bases between them. CDR1 is MNHEY and CDR2 is SVGAGI in the germline V gene. The CDR3 protein is CASSPRSWNYGYTF. The DNA of the CDR3 is TGTGCCAGCAGTCCCCGCAGTTGGAACTATGGCTACACCTTC.

This sequence joins TRBV4-2 and TRBJ1-2; 7 nucleotides align to TRBD1. CDR3 length equals 18 residues. The junction had 18 bases not matched to a gene; V was cut back by 0 bases and J by 8 bases. Germline V gene sequence: CDR1 LGHNA, CDR2 YNFKEQ. Written as DNA, the CDR3 is TGTGCCAGCAGCCAAGAAAGGCGAGTCTCGAAGGGGGCGGGCGGCTACACCTTC. Translated, it gives CASSQERRVSKGAGGYTF.

This clone was seen just once. J is TRBJ2-7 and V is TRBV10-3; D uncertain. CDR1 ENHRY and CDR2 SYGVKD come from the germline V gene. V lost 2 bases to trimming and J lost 2 bases, with 7 bases between them. The CDR3 extends over 13 amino acids. Here the CDR3 reads CAISETVTYEQYF. For the CDR3, the DNA is TGTGCCATCAGTGAGACGGTAACCTACGAGCAGTACTTC.

Remarks on this clone: Different DNA sequences within this sample yield the same CDR3. V is TRBV4-3 and J is TRBJ1-1; tentative D call: TRBD1 (5 bases). Germline V gene lookup returns CDR1 LGHNA and CDR2 YSLEER. Trimming shortened V by 0 bases and J by 0 bases, and 5 bases separated the two germline ends. The CDR3 runs to 14 residues. The CDR3 region is CASSQDRVNTEAFF. DNA for the CDR3: TGCGCCAGCAGCCAAGACAGGGTGAACACTGAAGCTTTCTTT.